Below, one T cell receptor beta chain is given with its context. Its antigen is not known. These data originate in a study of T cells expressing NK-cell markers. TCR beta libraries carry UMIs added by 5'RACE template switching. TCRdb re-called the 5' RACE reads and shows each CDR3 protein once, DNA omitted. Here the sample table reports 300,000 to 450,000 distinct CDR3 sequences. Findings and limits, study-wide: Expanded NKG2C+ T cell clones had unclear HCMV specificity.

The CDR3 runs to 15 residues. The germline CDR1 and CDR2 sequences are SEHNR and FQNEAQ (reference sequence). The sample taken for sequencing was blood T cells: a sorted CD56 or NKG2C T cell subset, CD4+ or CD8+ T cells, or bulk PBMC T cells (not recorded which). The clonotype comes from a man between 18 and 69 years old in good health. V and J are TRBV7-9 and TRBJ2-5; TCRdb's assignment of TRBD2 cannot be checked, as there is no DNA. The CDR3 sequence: CASSLRGYAEETQYF. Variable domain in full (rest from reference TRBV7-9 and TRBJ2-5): DTGVSQNPRHKITKRGQNVTFRCDPISEHNRLYWYRQTLGQGPEFLTYFQNEAQLEKSRLLSDRFSAERPKGSFSTLEIQRTEQGDSAMYLCASSLRGYAEETQYFGPGTRLLVL.